This T cell receptor (beta chain) came from a study of human T cells and chemical hapten exposure. Broader study findings: The study found that DPC sensitization did not change TCRs above 1 in 1000 frequency.

This clonotype was detected many times. Its antigen is undetermined. Specified time point: healthy volunteer bleed at 6 weeks. Total RNA extraction was carried out from unfractionated whole blood. It was the library that attached unique molecular identifiers to individual cDNA molecules. TCRdb re-called the RACE reads with MiXCR, one entry per CDR3 protein. The data show 40,000 to 45,000 distinct CDR3 sequences, around 3.6% seen once. Germline assignment: CDR1 MNHEY and CDR2 SMNVEV (reference sequence). V was clipped by 1 base and J by 4 bases; unmatched bases: 3. The CDR3 spans 15 residues. Input material: whole blood. V is TRBV27 and J is TRBJ1-5; 8 bases are a match to TRBD1. The receptor comes from a human donor in good health. Some clones in this sample may be carry-over from other donors' samples. The CDR3 nucleotides read TGTGCCAGCAGTTTATATACAGGGGGGAATCAGCCCCAGCATTTT. Translating gives CASSLYTGGNQPQHF.